The rows below give T cell receptor beta chains drawn from one sample of a study of regulatory T cells in long-lasting Graves disease. A single record per CDR3 protein comes from TCRdb applying MiXCR to the multiplex PCR reads. Among 550,000 to 600,000 distinct CDR3 sequences listed, roughly a sixth were seen once. In addition, the sample was reused for a study of T cells in Graves' hyperthyroidism and ophthalmopathy.

The specimen comprised peripheral blood mononuclear cells (PBMCs), sampled at new diagnosis, from a patient treated with antithyroid drugs. The receptors come from a man aged 18-30 years with Graves disease. The CDR3 runs from the conserved cysteine through the conserved F or W. The D gene is left open where the match is weak. The size of a clone is reported for some rows only, either as once, few or many, or as a class for expanded clones.

J,D,V,size,CDR3,DNA
TRBJ2-7,TRBD2,TRBV7-2,few,CASRFRGGLNSYEQYF,TGTGCCAGCAGGTTCCGGGGAGGGCTAAATTCCTACGAGCAGTACTTC
TRBJ2-7,TRBD2,TRBV6-1,many,CASSYGLAGGPYEQYF,TGTGCCAGCAGCTATGGACTAGCGGGAGGCCCCTACGAGCAGTACTTC
TRBJ2-1,.,TRBV2,many,CASSEGGGYNEQFF,TGTGCCAGCAGTGAAGGGGGCGGTTACAATGAGCAGTTCTTC
TRBJ1-5,.,TRBV13,few,CASSLEGTDQPQHF,TGTGCCAGCAGCTTAGAGGGCACCGATCAGCCCCAGCATTTT
TRBJ2-5,.,TRBV20-1,many,CSASRQPQETQYF,TGCAGTGCTAGTCGGCAGCCGCAAGAGACCCAGTACTTC
TRBJ2-1,TRBD1,TRBV30,few,CAWSEQGQDLFF,TGTGCCTGGAGTGAACAGGGACAGGACTTGTTCTTC
TRBJ1-5,TRBD1,TRBV28,.,CASSLRQGRNQPQHF,TGTGCCAGCAGTTTACGACAGGGACGCAATCAGCCCCAGCATTTT
TRBJ2-1,.,TRBV20-1,few,CSARELGFGNEQFF,TGCAGTGCTAGGGAACTAGGGTTTGGCAATGAGCAGTTCTTC
TRBJ2-7,TRBD1,TRBV20-1,many,CSARATGGARHEQYF,TGCAGTGCTAGAGCCACAGGGGGCGCGCGCCACGAGCAGTACTTC
TRBJ1-2,.,TRBV14,few,CASSQERADIYGYTF,TGTGCCAGCAGCCAAGAACGCGCGGACATTTATGGCTACACCTTC